The next 13 T cell receptor beta chains were all read from a single sample in a study of blood T cells in healthy people across ages. Together with a sample-barcoded 5' primer, a J-beta primer mix was included in a second PCR lasting about 7 to 12 cycles. TCRdb reprocessed the 5' RACE reads via MiXCR and lists one record per CDR3 protein. The sample has about 800,000 distinct CDR3 sequences; nearly 60% are singletons. Sample: blood. The receptors here all came from a young man in good health.

The DNA for the CDR3 is TGTGCCAGCAGCATGACAGGAGTCTATAATTCACCCCTCCACTTT. Translating gives CASSMTGVYNSPLHF. The J gene is TRBJ1-6, the V gene TRBV28, with TRBD1 as a possible D gene (6 bases). The CDR3 loop spans 15 amino acids. Germline V CDR1 and CDR2: MDHEN, SYDVKM. Trimming pared 6 bases from V and 3 bases from J, leaving 12 bases between.

This clonotype has just a few counts. The J gene is TRBJ2-1, the V gene TRBV5-1; D is ambiguous. The germline V and J ends were trimmed by 4 bases and 6 bases, with 14 bases remaining between them. CDR1 SGHRS and CDR2 YFSETQ come from the germline V gene. The length of the CDR3 is 14 residues. Written as DNA, the CDR3 is TGCGCCAGCAGCATTGGAACCTTACGCAATGAGCAGTTCTTC. The encoded protein is CASSIGTLRNEQFF.

The CDR3 nucleotides read TGTGCCAGCAGCGCCTCCTACAATGAGCAGTTCTTC. Translated, it gives CASSASYNEQFF. V usage is TRBV9 and J usage is TRBJ2-1; D is undetermined. The CDR3 has 12 amino acids. Germline CDR1 reads SGDLS; CDR2 reads YYNGEE. Trimming pared 3 bases from V and 0 bases from J, leaving 1 base between.

Comment on this clonotype: At one end the junction does not follow the germline gene, possibly because of a read error. The chain employs TRBV11-1 and TRBJ2-1, with 8 bases fitting TRBD1. CDR3 size: 16 residues. CDR1 and CDR2 (germline): SGHAT, FQDESV (reference sequence). This CDR3 is CASSWTGSESCNEQFF. The CDR3 nucleotides read TGTGCCAGCAGCTGGACAGGGTCCGAGTCCTGCAATGAGCAGTTCTTC.

This rearrangement joins TRBV25-1 to TRBJ2-3, with 14 bases matching TRBD2. Germline V gives CDR1 MGHDK, CDR2 SYGVNS. CDR3 size: 17 residues. J gave up 4 bases and V 3 bases, and 6 bases lay outside the gene matches. This CDR3 is CASSELGLAGVSDTQYF. CDR3 DNA: TGTGCCAGCAGTGAGTTGGGACTAGCGGGGGTCTCAGATACGCAGTATTTT.

The chain carries TRBV14 and TRBJ2-1; tentatively, D is TRBD1 (6 bases). Germline V gene lookup returns CDR1 SGHDN and CDR2 FVKESK. Trimming left V 4 bases short and J 9 bases short, with 13 bases between. There are 13 residues in the CDR3. CDR3 coding DNA: TGTGCCAGCAGCCTCCAGACAGGCGGTGAGCAGTTCTTC. Encoded protein: CASSLQTGGEQFF.

The chain joins TRBV6-6 to TRBJ1-2; D is possibly TRBD1 (5 bases). This CDR3 region has 15 residues. Germline V lookup: CDR1 MNHNY, CDR2 SVGAGI (reference sequence). V shed 6 bases and J shed 2 bases, with 16 bases lying between them. CDR3 residues: CASSPAGTGNYGYTF. The CDR3 region has the DNA TGTGCCAGCAGCCCCGCCGGGACCGGAAACTATGGCTACACCTTC.

The chain joins TRBV12-3 or TRBV12-4 to TRBJ2-1; 11 bases match TRBD2. The CDR3 spans 15 residues. With V trimmed by 3 bases and J by 10 bases, 8 bases remained unmatched. The CDR3, as DNA: TGTGCCAGCAGTTTGAGTGAACTAGCGGGAGACGAGCAGTTCTTC. Translation gives CASSLSELAGDEQFF.

The chain uses TRBV7-9 and TRBJ2-1, with 7 bases identical to TRBD2. J gave up 7 bases and V 3 bases, and 9 bases lay outside the gene matches. CDR1 is SEHNR, CDR2 FQNEAQ, per germline (reference sequence). The CDR3 runs to 15 residues. The CDR3 here is CASSLTASGLNEQFF. The CDR3 coding sequence is TGTGCCAGCAGCTTGACAGCTAGCGGCTTGAATGAGCAGTTCTTC.

V gene TRBV6-2 or TRBV6-3 combines with J gene TRBJ2-7, with 10 bases matching TRBD2. The CDR3 has 17 residues. J was trimmed by 1 base and V by 2 bases; bases with no gene match: 8. The V gene's germline CDR1 is MNHEY and CDR2 SVGEGT. CDR3 amino acids: CASSYLAGAPGSYEQYF. CDR3 bases: TGTGCCAGCAGTTACCTAGCGGGAGCGCCAGGTTCCTACGAGCAGTACTTC.

V usage is TRBV4-3 and J usage is TRBJ2-5; D gene uncertain. The better agreement between TRBJ2-7 and the DNA end casts doubt on the J call. There are 15 residues in the CDR3. The germline V gene encodes CDR1 LGHNA and CDR2 YSLEER. The CDR3, as DNA: TGCGCCAGCAGCCAAGTCGCCACCAGCTCCTACGAGCAGTACTTC. Encoded protein: CASSQVATSSYEQYF.

This clonotype was detected only a few times. The rearrangement links TRBV20-1 to TRBJ2-5; the match to TRBD2 covers 11 bases. Germline CDR1 is DFQATT and CDR2 is SNEGSKA (reference sequence). The V and J ends lost 6 bases and 0 bases, in that order; junction bases with no gene match: 6. This CDR3 contains 15 residues. CDR3 coding DNA: TGCAGTGCAACCCGGACTAGCGGGTACCAAGAGACCCAGTACTTC. This encodes CSATRTSGYQETQYF.

The chain uses TRBV20-1 and TRBJ2-7, with D perhaps matching TRBD2 (6 bases). V shed 3 bases and J shed 2 bases, with 14 bases lying between them. The CDR3 contains 14 residues. Per germline, CDR1 DFQATT and CDR2 SNEGSKA (reference sequence). The CDR3: CSASKRENPYEQYF. For the CDR3, the DNA is TGCAGTGCTAGTAAACGGGAGAATCCCTACGAGCAGTACTTC.